What follows are 15 T cell receptor beta chains derived from one specimen sequenced in a study of T cell responses to AZD1222 COVID-19 vaccine. TCRdb's table, derived via immunoSEQ multiplex PCR, lists solely in-frame clones and lacks some. The data show roughly 150,000 clones, approximately 90% seen once. The source material was peripheral blood, sampled on day 0 of AZD1222 vaccination. All receptors come from an adult in good health.

The CDR3 DNA follows: TGTGCCAGCAGTTCGCGGGGACCGACCTACGAGCAGTACTTC. It codes for CASSSRGPTYEQYF. The chain links TRBV28 to TRBJ2-7, with D possibly matching TRBD2 (6 bases). V shed 4 bases and J shed 2 bases, with 12 bases lying between them. The CDR3 runs 14 residues. Looked up from germline, CDR1 is MDHEN and CDR2 is SYDVKM. The full variable domain, rest sourced from reference TRBV28 and TRBJ2-7, is DVKVTQSSRYLVKRTGEKVFLECVQDMDHENMFWYRQDPGLGLRLIYFSYDVKMKEKGDIPEGYSVSREKKERFSLILESASTNQTSMYLCASSSRGPTYEQYFGPGTRLTVT.

The chain couples TRBV5-1 to TRBJ2-2; 7 bases agree with TRBD1. This CDR3 has 17 residues. Trimming removed 5 bases from V and 0 bases from J; junction bases left unmatched: 10. Germline V gene lookup returns CDR1 SGHRS and CDR2 YFSETQ. CDR3 nucleotides: TGCGCCAGCAGTTTTCATACAGGGGTGACGAACACCGGGGAGCTGTTTTTT. Translating it yields CASSFHTGVTNTGELFF.

The chain combines TRBV5-6 with TRBJ1-1; the D is unclear. The CDR3 has 14 amino acids. The V end was cut by 1 base, the J end by 9 bases, with 16 bases between. CDR1 SGHDT and CDR2 YYEEEE come from the germline V gene. The CDR3 coding sequence is TGTGCCAGCAGCTTGAAGTTCGGGAAGCTAAAAGCTTTCTTT. Its protein product is CASSLKFGKLKAFF.

This sequence joins TRBV3-1 (or the pseudogene TRBV3-2) and TRBJ1-1; no clear D. The CDR3 is made up of 15 amino acids. The germline V and J ends were trimmed by 1 base and 0 bases, with 9 bases remaining between them. Germline V gives CDR1 LGHDT, CDR2 YNNKEL (reference sequence). The CDR3 region has the DNA TGTGCCAGCAGCCAAGGCGGGAGGGTGAACACTGAAGCTTTCTTT. This codes for CASSQGGRVNTEAFF.

The chain recombines TRBV5-5 with TRBJ1-5, with a tentative D call TRBD1 (6 bases). The length of the CDR3 is 17 residues. In germline, CDR1 is SGHKS, CDR2 YYEKEE (reference sequence). V shed 0 bases and J shed 1 base, with 14 bases lying between them. The CDR3 region is CASSLEQGARSNQPQHF. The CDR3 nucleotides read TGTGCCAGCAGCTTGGAACAGGGCGCACGGAGCAATCAGCCCCAGCATTTT.

The chain uses TRBV3-1 (or the pseudogene TRBV3-2) and TRBJ2-7; TRBD1 is a possible D gene (6 bases). The CDR3 spans 15 residues. Germline CDR1 and CDR2: LGHDT and YNNKEL (reference sequence). Trimming shortened V by 3 bases and J by 2 bases, and 14 bases separated the two germline ends. CDR3 sequence: CASSHGQGLAYEQYF. The CDR3 DNA is TGTGCCAGCAGCCATGGGCAGGGGCTCGCCTACGAGCAGTACTTC.

This clone appeared a single time. The chain couples TRBV19 to TRBJ2-3, with TRBD1 matching over 7 bases. The CDR3 has 17 residues. With 5 bases clipped from V and 6 bases from J, the junction kept 17 bases outside the gene matches. Germline CDR1 LNHDA, CDR2 SQIVND (reference sequence). CDR3 sequence (DNA): TGTGCCAGTAGTGTAGTAAGCATAGGGGGCGCGGGCGATACGCAGTATTTT. Translation gives CASSVVSIGGAGDTQYF.

This clone was observed a handful of times. The chain combines TRBV7-9 with TRBJ1-2; unclear D gene. Trimming took 3 bases from V and 6 from J, leaving 11 bases between them. The CDR3 is 13 amino acids. Germline V lookup: CDR1 SEHNR, CDR2 FQNEAQ (reference sequence). The CDR3 sequence: CASSFRAGDGYTF. CDR3 nucleotides: TGTGCCAGCAGCTTTAGGGCAGGCGATGGCTACACCTTC. Full variable domain (remainder filled in from reference TRBV7-9 and TRBJ1-2): DTGVSQNPRHKITKRGQNVTFRCDPISEHNRLYWYRQTLGQGPEFLTYFQNEAQLEKSRLLSDRFSAERPKGSFSTLEIQRTEQGDSAMYLCASSFRAGDGYTFGSGTRLTVV.

This clone was observed once. The chain carries TRBV30 and TRBJ1-4; D remains unclear. V was shortened by 2 bases and J by 8 bases, with 18 bases between the two germline ends. Germline V CDR1 and CDR2: GTSNPN, SVGIG (reference sequence). The CDR3 has 15 amino acids. The CDR3 DNA follows: TGTGCCTGGAGTAGCACGGGAAGAGCCAGAGAAAAACTGTTTTTT. This codes for CAWSSTGRAREKLFF.

This clone was observed once. The chain couples TRBV2 to TRBJ2-7, with 8 positions matching TRBD2. The V gene's germline CDR1 is SNHLY and CDR2 FYNNEI. The CDR3 extends over 15 amino acids. V was pared by 9 bases and J by 5 bases, with 15 bases of the junction left unmatched. The CDR3 DNA is TGTGCCAGTATTATCCGGGAGGGCCTCGGTGACGAGCAGTACTTC. Amino acids: CASIIREGLGDEQYF.

This chain links TRBV19 with TRBJ2-1; D gene unclear. The germline gives CDR1 LNHDA, CDR2 SQIVND (reference sequence). The CDR3 sequence is 15 residues long. V was pared by 8 bases and J by 0 bases, with 14 bases between. The CDR3 loop is CASAAQRSSYNEQFF. In nucleotides, the CDR3 is TGTGCCAGTGCCGCCCAAAGGAGCTCCTACAATGAGCAGTTCTTC.

The chain combines TRBV18 with TRBJ1-1, with TRBD1 matching over 8 bases. The J segment lost 5 bases and the V segment lost 6 bases, leaving 8 bases of the junction unmatched. Germline CDR1 KGHSH, CDR2 LQKENI. The CDR3 spans 14 residues. In DNA, the CDR3 is TGTGCCAGCTCGGATCAGGGGGCTAGGACTGAAGCTTTCTTT. Translation gives CASSDQGARTEAFF.

The J gene is TRBJ1-1, the V gene TRBV11-2, with no clear D. This CDR3 is 13 amino acids long. Trimming cost V 10 bases and J 0 bases, with 12 bases left between them. Germline V CDR1 and CDR2: SGHAT, FQNNGV. The CDR3: CATKQMMNTEAFF. Written as DNA, the CDR3 is TGTGCCACAAAACAGATGATGAACACTGAAGCTTTCTTT.

V usage is TRBV9 and J usage is TRBJ1-2; a possible D gene is TRBD1 (5 bases). Germline V CDR1 and CDR2: SGDLS, YYNGEE. The CDR3 consists of 16 residues. Trimming took 2 bases from V and 3 from J, leaving 17 bases between them. The CDR3 nucleotides are TGTGCCAGCAGCGTTAGCTCGGGGTTCAGGGACTATGGCTACACCTTC. Amino acids: CASSVSSGFRDYGYTF.

The chain combines TRBV5-1 with TRBJ1-1; 9 positions agree with TRBD1. J was trimmed by 7 bases and V by 3 bases; bases with no gene match: 10. CDR1 is SGHRS, CDR2 YFSETQ, per germline. The CDR3 consists of 15 residues. The CDR3, as DNA: TGCGCCAGCAGCTCCGGGACAGGGTACTTACTTGAAGCTTTCTTT. Translating gives CASSSGTGYLLEAFF.